These 3 T cell receptor beta chains share one sample of origin, sequenced in a study of blood T cell repertoires in COVID-19. Only in-frame clones appear in the TCRdb table, and some are missing; sequencing was by immunoSEQ multiplex PCR. Among fewer than 200,000 clones, around 84% were seen once, and the ten largest hold about 3.3%. Sequencing was done on a sample of peripheral blood. Receptor source: a human donor with acute or convalescent COVID-19. The donor label of this sample is uncertain.

The rearrangement links TRBV5-4 to TRBJ2-7; 8 positions match TRBD2. Germline loops: CDR1 SGHNT, CDR2 YYREEE (reference sequence). The CDR3 length is 13 residues. J was trimmed by 6 bases and V by 3 bases; bases with no gene match: 5. This CDR3 is CASSSGTRGEQYF. DNA of the CDR3: TGTGCCAGCAGCTCCGGGACTAGAGGCGAGCAGTACTTC.

The V gene is TRBV6-4, the J gene TRBJ2-3; 8 positions agree with TRBD1. The CDR3 consists of 15 residues. Trimming took 3 bases from V and 1 from J; bases not matched to a gene: 3. Germline values: CDR1 MRHNA, CDR2 SNTAGT. CDR3 protein: CASSEQGGGTDTQYF. The CDR3 nucleotides are TGTGCCAGCAGTGAACAGGGGGGAGGCACAGATACGCAGTATTTT.

This clone was seen a few times. This rearrangement joins TRBV5-6 to TRBJ1-3; 7 bases match TRBD1. Trimming removed 3 bases from V and 4 bases from J; junction bases left unmatched: 10. Looked up from germline, CDR1 is SGHDT and CDR2 is YYEEEE. The CDR3 sequence is 16 residues long. The CDR3 nucleotides are TGTGCCAGCAGCTCCTACAGGGGACGAGGAGGAAACACCATATATTTT. Its translation is CASSSYRGRGGNTIYF.